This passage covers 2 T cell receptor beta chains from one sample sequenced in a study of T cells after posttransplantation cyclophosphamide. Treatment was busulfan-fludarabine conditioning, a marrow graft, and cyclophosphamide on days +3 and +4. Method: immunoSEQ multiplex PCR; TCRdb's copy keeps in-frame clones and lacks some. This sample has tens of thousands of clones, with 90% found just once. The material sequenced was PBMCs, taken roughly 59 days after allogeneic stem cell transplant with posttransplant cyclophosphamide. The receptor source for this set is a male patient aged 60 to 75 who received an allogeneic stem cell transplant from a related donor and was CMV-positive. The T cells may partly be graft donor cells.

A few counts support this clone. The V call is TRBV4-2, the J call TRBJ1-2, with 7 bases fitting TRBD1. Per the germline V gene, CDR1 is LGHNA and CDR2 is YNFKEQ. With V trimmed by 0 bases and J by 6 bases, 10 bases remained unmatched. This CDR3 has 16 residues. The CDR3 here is CASSQDLNQGGHGYTF. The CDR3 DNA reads TGTGCCAGCAGCCAAGATCTCAACCAAGGGGGCCATGGCTACACCTTC.

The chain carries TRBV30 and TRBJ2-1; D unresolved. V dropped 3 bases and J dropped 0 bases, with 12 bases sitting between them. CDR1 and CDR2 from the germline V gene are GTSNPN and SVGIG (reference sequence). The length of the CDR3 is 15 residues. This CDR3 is CAWRLTAYSYNEQFF. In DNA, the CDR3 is TGTGCCTGGAGGTTAACAGCCTACTCCTACAATGAGCAGTTCTTC. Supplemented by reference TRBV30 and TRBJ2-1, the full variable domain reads SQTIHQWPATLVQPVGSPLSLECTVEGTSNPNLYWYRQAAGRGLQLLFYSVGIGQISSEVPQNLSASRPQDRQFILSSKKLLLSDSGFYLCAWRLTAYSYNEQFFGPGTRLTVL.